The sequence of this T cell receptor (beta chain) was determined in a study of shared clonotypes between healthy human individuals. Study-wide context: Two women and a few men aged 18 to 49 served as donors. The study's findings and limits: It was observed that 4% to 6% of naive CD4 clonotypes were shared across a handful of donors.

Source study methods: ImmunoSEQ only sent back junction sequences with no quality scores, so filtering was done differently. Measured with immunoSEQ multiplex PCR; TCRdb has only the in-frame clones, and not every one. The DNA was the basis for D and trimming; V, J and clone size are from that table. The sample carries approximately 2,300,000 clones, 80% to 95% recorded once. Splitting the CD4+ cells yielded a CD45RA+ naive subset and a CD45RA-negative memory subset. V lost 1 base, J lost 4 bases, and 22 bases lay in between. CDR3 length: 18 residues. Looked up from germline, CDR1 is MGHRA and CDR2 is YSYEKL. Points on this clone: No antigen is known for it.

The sequencing input was naive CD4+ T cells from PBMCs. The subset here: CD45RA+ positively selected. This chain connects TRBV4-1 to TRBJ1-2; maybe TRBD1 (5 bases). The clonotype comes from a man younger than 35 in good health. Some clones in this sample may be carry-over from other donors' samples. CDR3 sequence reads: CASSQASNLAGTPYGYTF. CDR3 bases: TGCGCCAGCAGCCAAGCTTCCAACCTGGCCGGGACCCCCTATGGCTACACCTTC.